This T cell receptor (beta chain) came from a study of cytomegalovirus exposure and HLA in healthy donors. General study points: Most sequenced TCRs were rare (though some public TCRs occurred in many donors). Cytomegalovirus association was assigned to approximately 160 TCR beta chains.

This table comes from immunoSEQ multiplex PCR, and its TCRdb copy is limited to in-frame clones, with some not included. Of about 49,000 clones listed, over 85% are singletons. This CDR3 has 15 amino acids. Germline CDR1 reads MDHEN; CDR2 reads SYDVKM. Between the trimmed V and J ends, which lost 4 bases and 0 bases, there was a span of 11 bases. Regarding this clone: What it binds is unknown.

Sequences were obtained from PBMCs. This TCR was recovered from a woman aged 18-30 years in good health and CMV-seropositive. The V call is TRBV28, the J call TRBJ2-3; D is unclear. CDR3 residues: CASSSPTASTDTQYF. For the CDR3, the DNA is TGTGCCAGCAGTTCCCCTACCGCTAGCACAGATACGCAGTATTTT.